The 21 T cell receptor beta chains below were found in one sample sequenced in a study of blood T cell repertoires in COVID-19. Here immunoSEQ multiplex PCR was the method, and the copy in TCRdb shows in-frame clones only, minus some. The table shows some 320,000 clones, with roughly 90% occurring only once. What was sequenced was PBMCs or T cells enriched from blood (not recorded which). These receptors were obtained from a woman aged 25-40 years who had been exposed to COVID-19.

This clone is a singleton in its sample. The CDR3 region has the DNA TGCGCCAGCAGTCAATCTCAGGACAGGGGGTCTCTTAATTCACCCCTCCACTTT. This translates into CASSQSQDRGSLNSPLHF. The rearrangement links TRBV23-1 to TRBJ1-6, with 10 bases identical to TRBD1. TRBV23-1 is assigned to the ORF class and has an uncertain function. The CDR3 is made up of 18 amino acids. V was pared by 0 bases and J by 6 bases, with 8 bases of the junction left unmatched.

This rearrangement joins TRBV5-8 to TRBJ1-2; the match to TRBD1 covers 9 bases. V gave up 4 bases and J gave up 5 bases; unmatched junction bases: 12. This CDR3 contains 16 residues. Looked up from germline, CDR1 is SGHTS and CDR2 is YDEGEE. The CDR3 DNA follows: TGTGCCAGCAGCCCCCGATCAAGGACAGGGGAATATGGCTACACCTTC. Translated, it gives CASSPRSRTGEYGYTF.

The chain recombines TRBV5-1 with TRBJ1-2, with 8 bases fitting TRBD1. The V segment lost 2 bases and the J segment 6 bases; nucleotides outside the gene matches: 6. The CDR3 is 14 residues long. CDR1 is SGHRS, CDR2 YFSETQ, per germline. CDR3 loop: CASSLTGGTHGYTF. CDR3 sequence (DNA): TGCGCCAGCAGCTTAACAGGGGGTACGCATGGCTACACCTTC.

V gene TRBV27 combines with J gene TRBJ1-5; D remains unclear. V was clipped by 2 bases and J by 11 bases, with 16 bases between them. Looked up from germline, CDR1 is MNHEY and CDR2 is SMNVEV (reference sequence). The CDR3 runs 14 residues. For the CDR3, the DNA is TGTGCCAGCAGTTTAGCGTTCCCGGGTCGGGCCCAGCATTTT. This gives the protein CASSLAFPGRAQHF.

The chain combines TRBV6-2 or TRBV6-3 with TRBJ2-3; 14 nucleotides match TRBD2. V lost 4 bases and J lost 13; bases outside the gene matches: 7. CDR3 length: 14 amino acids. Germline V gene sequence: CDR1 MNHEY, CDR2 SVGEGT. The CDR3 spells CASSFRTSGGTEYF. DNA of the CDR3: TGTGCCAGCAGTTTTCGGACTAGCGGGGGGACCGAGTATTTT.

This chain uses TRBV5-5 with TRBJ2-7; D is unclear. Germline CDR1 reads SGHKS; CDR2 reads YYEKEE (reference sequence). V was clipped by 4 bases and J by 7 bases, with 18 bases between them. The CDR3 is 14 residues long. The CDR3 protein is CASSLHSSMREQYF. In nucleotides, the CDR3 is TGTGCCAGCAGCCTACACTCCTCAATGCGGGAGCAGTACTTC.

The CDR3 DNA reads as TGTGCCAGCAGTTACACCGAACGGACTGAAGCTTTCTTT. Translated, it gives CASSYTERTEAFF. The chain links TRBV6-2 or TRBV6-3 to TRBJ1-1; no clear D. The CDR3 runs 13 residues. Germline CDR1 is MNHEY and CDR2 is SVGEGT. The ends were cut back, 2 bases at V and 5 bases at J, with 9 bases in the middle.

The chain is built from TRBV4-2 and TRBJ2-5; possibly TRBD2 for D (5 bases). V was trimmed by 11 bases and J by 0 bases, leaving 16 bases between them. Germline V CDR1 and CDR2: LGHNA, YNFKEQ. The CDR3 covers 14 residues. CDR3 loop: CAPTITRDQETQYF. The CDR3 DNA sequence: TGTGCCCCCACTATAACTAGAGACCAAGAGACCCAGTACTTC.

The chain combines TRBV27 with TRBJ1-2; perhaps TRBD1 as D (5 bases). Germline CDR1 and CDR2: MNHEY and SMNVEV (reference sequence). The CDR3 sequence is 16 residues long. V gave up 0 bases and J gave up 2 bases, with 13 bases separating them. The CDR3 sequence: CASSLSAPPGNYGYTF. The CDR3 DNA sequence: TGTGCCAGCAGTTTATCGGCCCCTCCAGGGAACTATGGCTACACCTTC.

The CDR3 nucleotides read TGTGCCAGCAGCCCCCAGGGGACGGTGAACACTGAAGCTTTCTTT. Protein product: CASSPQGTVNTEAFF. J is TRBJ1-1 and V is TRBV7-9; TRBD1 might be the D (6 bases). The germline V and J ends were trimmed by 5 bases and 0 bases, with 13 bases remaining between them. This CDR3 contains 15 residues. Looked up from germline, CDR1 is SEHNR and CDR2 is FQNEAQ (reference sequence).

The rearrangement uses TRBV24-1 and TRBJ2-3; 7 bases map to TRBD2. This CDR3 spans 14 amino acids. Trimming removed 6 bases from V and 3 bases from J; junction bases left unmatched: 5. Germline loops: CDR1 KGHDR, CDR2 SFDVKD. CDR3 DNA: TGTGCCACCAGTTTGGGGAGGGGTACAGATACGCAGTATTTT. Its protein is CATSLGRGTDTQYF.

The J gene is TRBJ2-3, the V gene TRBV7-9, with 7 bases lining up with TRBD2. V shed 8 bases and J 4 bases; nucleotides not matched to a gene: 6. The germline V gene encodes CDR1 SEHNR and CDR2 FQNEAQ (reference sequence). The CDR3 is 13 amino acids. CDR3: CASRLAPADTQYF. The CDR3 nucleotides read TGTGCCAGCCGACTAGCCCCGGCAGATACGCAGTATTTT.

The chain couples TRBV18 to TRBJ1-2; TRBD1 might be the D (5 bases). Looked up from germline, CDR1 is KGHSH and CDR2 is LQKENI. This CDR3 is 14 amino acids long. Deletions cut 5 bases from V and 2 bases from J, with 12 bases between. The DNA of the CDR3 is TGTGCCAGCTCATTACAGGTACCGAACTATGGCTACACCTTC. Protein sequence: CASSLQVPNYGYTF. The full variable domain, in which reference TRBV18 and TRBJ1-2 provide the parts outside the CDR3, is NAGVMQNPRHLVRRRGQEARLRCSPMKGHSHVYWYRQLPEEGLKFMVYLQKENIIDESGMPKERFSAEFPKEGPSILRIQQVVRGDSAAYFCASSLQVPNYGYTFGSGTRLTVV.

V and J are TRBV14 and TRBJ1-2, with a weak D call TRBD1 (6 bases). The V and J ends lost 1 base and 7 bases respectively, with 16 bases between them. CDR3 length: 15 amino acids. From germline, CDR1 is SGHDN and CDR2 FVKESK. The CDR3 DNA follows: TGTGCCAGCAGCCAAGTGTCTAGGGGGACGGGTGGCTACACCTTC. Translation gives CASSQVSRGTGGYTF.

This rearrangement joins TRBV12-5 to TRBJ1-2; D gene unclear. The CDR3 covers 13 residues. The ends were cut back, 6 bases at V and 2 bases at J, with 10 bases in the middle. Germline V gives CDR1 LGHNT, CDR2 FRNRAP. This CDR3 is CASGNTGNYGYTF. For the CDR3, the DNA is TGTGCTAGTGGAAATACGGGGAACTATGGCTACACCTTC.

The V call is TRBV7-9, the J call TRBJ1-6, with TRBD1 as a possible D gene (5 bases). Trimming shortened V by 5 bases and J by 6 bases, and 20 bases separated the two germline ends. Germline CDR1 reads SEHNR; CDR2 reads FQNEAQ (reference sequence). This CDR3 has 17 residues. CDR3 in amino acids: CASSLWGGGLINSPLHF. The DNA of the CDR3 is TGTGCCAGCAGCCTTTGGGGGGGAGGCCTGATTAATTCACCCCTCCACTTT.

The chain couples TRBV3-1 (or the pseudogene TRBV3-2) to TRBJ2-4; 8 bases agree with TRBD2. The V segment lost 4 bases and the J segment 9 bases; nucleotides outside the gene matches: 11. The CDR3 is 15 residues long. Germline V gives CDR1 LGHDT, CDR2 YNNKEL (reference sequence). The CDR3 reads CASSPSGGGGSIQYF. The CDR3 DNA follows: TGTGCCAGCAGCCCAAGCGGGGGTGGTGGTAGCATTCAGTACTTC.

This chain links TRBV2 with TRBJ1-6, with D hard to call. Germline CDR1 SNHLY, CDR2 FYNNEI. The length of the CDR3 is 17 residues. The germline V and J ends were trimmed by 6 bases and 4 bases, with 19 bases remaining between them. The CDR3 region is CASSTSGQVLYNSPLHF. The CDR3 bases are TGTGCCAGCAGCACAAGCGGGCAGGTCCTGTATAATTCACCCCTCCACTTT.

The chain employs TRBV3-1 (or the pseudogene TRBV3-2) and TRBJ1-2; 7 nucleotides align to TRBD1. The CDR3 has 15 residues. J was trimmed by 4 bases and V by 2 bases; bases with no gene match: 7. Germline V gene sequence: CDR1 LGHDT, CDR2 YNNKEL (reference sequence). CDR3 sequence reads: CASSQTGRGSYGYTF. The CDR3 nucleotides read TGTGCCAGCAGCCAAACGGGCAGGGGGAGCTATGGCTACACCTTC.

This chain uses TRBV2 with TRBJ2-3; D not resolved. Per the germline V gene, CDR1 is SNHLY and CDR2 is FYNNEI. This CDR3 is built from 14 residues. Trimming took off 8 bases at V and 3 bases at J, with 15 bases between the two ends. CDR3 amino acids: CASAPGFGTDTQYF. Written as DNA, the CDR3 is TGTGCCAGCGCCCCCGGGTTTGGAACAGATACGCAGTATTTT.

The CDR3 region has the DNA TGTGCCATCAGTGGTGGGAGGACTAGCGGGGGAGGCGAGCAGTACTTC. It yields the protein CAISGGRTSGGGEQYF. The chain employs TRBV10-3 and TRBJ2-7; the match to TRBD2 covers 13 bases. Germline V lookup: CDR1 ENHRY, CDR2 SYGVKD. This CDR3 region has 16 residues. The trim removed 4 bases at V and 6 bases at J, leaving 9 bases unmatched.